This TCR beta chain was sequenced during a study of low-dose radiotherapy and immunotherapy resistance in tumors. Time point specified: before trial treatment. Donors received a regimen that comprised nivolumab, ipilimumab, aspirin, low-dose cyclophosphamide and low-dose radiotherapy. The CDR3 sequence is 13 residues long. Germline V gene data show CDR1 as DFQATT and CDR2 as SNEGSKA (reference sequence). V gave up 5 bases and J gave up 4 bases; unmatched junction bases: 8. Primers used for first-strand cDNA, a TRAV- and TRBV-specific set, covered both alpha and beta chains. TCR amplification used roughly 18 PCR cycles, a constant-region primer and a V-primer adapter. Each CDR3 protein gets one entry after TCRdb re-called the reads with MiXCR. The table has approximately 84,000 distinct CDR3 sequences, 18% seen once; the top ten hold roughly 2.8%.

The specimen comprised PBMCs, sampled before treatment. The TCR sequence derives from a male donor with prostate cancer. The chain couples TRBV20-1 to TRBJ2-7, with 7 bases that match TRBD2. Here the CDR3 DNA reads TGCAGTGCTGAGGGCGGGAGTTCTTACGAGCAGTACTTC. Translated: CSAEGGSSYEQYF.